The 32 T cell receptor beta chains below were found in one sample sequenced in a study of blood T cell repertoires in COVID-19. The data were produced by immunoSEQ multiplex PCR, yet TCRdb's version contains in-frame clones alone and is incomplete. The sample yields some 300,000 clones, 80% to 90% seen once. The sample comprised peripheral blood. The origin of the receptors is a woman in her fifties or sixties with COVID-19, enrolled during active disease.

The rearrangement uses TRBV5-4 and TRBJ2-7; 8 nucleotides line up with TRBD2. Trimming at V came to 4 bases and at J to 4 bases, leaving 10 bases not matched to a gene. This CDR3 contains 15 residues. Looked up from germline, CDR1 is SGHNT and CDR2 is YYREEE (reference sequence). CDR3 nucleotides: TGTGCCAGCAGCCAAGAAGCGGGAGTTAAGTACGAGCAGTACTTC. Its protein product is CASSQEAGVKYEQYF.

The genes are TRBV7-9 and TRBJ2-1; a weak D match, TRBD2 (6 bases). This CDR3 comprises 16 residues. The germline V and J ends were trimmed by 3 bases and 3 bases, with 15 bases remaining between them. CDR1 and CDR2 from the germline V gene are SEHNR and FQNEAQ (reference sequence). The chain's CDR3 is CASSFISGVRYNEQFF. In nucleotides, the CDR3 is TGTGCCAGCAGCTTTATATCGGGAGTACGCTACAATGAGCAGTTCTTC.

This clone has just one count. V is TRBV27 and J is TRBJ2-7, with 10 positions matching TRBD1. CDR1 is MNHEY, CDR2 SMNVEV, per germline (reference sequence). J gave up 4 bases and V 8 bases, and 2 bases lay outside the gene matches. This CDR3 has 12 amino acids. The CDR3 region is CASRDRGYEQYF. Here the CDR3 DNA reads TGTGCCAGCCGGGACAGGGGTTACGAGCAGTACTTC.

This chain uses TRBV18 with TRBJ2-2; possibly TRBD2 for D (6 bases). The ends were cut back, 3 bases at V and 1 base at J, with 9 bases in the middle. This CDR3 has 15 amino acids. CDR1 is KGHSH, CDR2 LQKENI, per germline. The CDR3 protein is CASSPISGNTGELFF. The CDR3 DNA reads TGTGCCAGCTCACCTATTAGCGGGAACACCGGGGAGCTGTTTTTT.

The gene calls are TRBV20-1 and TRBJ2-4; D is possibly TRBD2 (7 bases). The germline gives CDR1 DFQATT, CDR2 SNEGSKA (reference sequence). CDR3 length: 14 residues. V was shortened by 3 bases and J by 7 bases, with 16 bases between the two germline ends. CDR3 DNA: TGCAGTGCTAGTGCCGGGCGGGGGCCCAACATTCAGTACTTC. Its translation is CSASAGRGPNIQYF.

The V and J genes are TRBV29-1 and TRBJ2-3, with D perhaps matching TRBD1 (6 bases). Germline V lookup: CDR1 SQVTM, CDR2 ANQGSEA. Trimming removed 4 bases from V and 1 base from J, with 6 bases in between. This CDR3 is 12 amino acids long. The CDR3 DNA is TGCAGCGTTGGACAGGGCACAGATACGCAGTATTTT. Amino acids: CSVGQGTDTQYF.

This chain uses TRBV24-1 with TRBJ1-1, with D possibly TRBD1 on 5 matching bases. This CDR3 region has 13 residues. Germline CDR1 reads KGHDR; CDR2 reads SFDVKD. The ends were cut back, 8 bases at V and 7 bases at J, with 16 bases in the middle. The CDR3 here is CATTGGLGGEAFF. CDR3 coding DNA: TGTGCCACCACCGGGGGTCTCGGGGGTGAAGCTTTCTTT.

The chain combines TRBV30 with TRBJ1-6; D is possibly TRBD1 (6 bases). Trimming removed 1 base from V and 6 bases from J, with 10 bases in between. Per the germline V gene, CDR1 is GTSNPN and CDR2 is SVGIG (reference sequence). CDR3 length equals 14 residues. The CDR3 DNA reads TGTGCCTGGAGTGCACAGGGAGCTAATTCACCCCTCCACTTT. Encoded protein: CAWSAQGANSPLHF.

The chain couples TRBV7-9 to TRBJ2-3; 10 bases agree with TRBD2. V gave up 1 base and J gave up 1 base; unmatched junction bases: 5. This CDR3 is 17 amino acids long. CDR1 and CDR2 (germline): SEHNR, FQNEAQ (reference sequence). The CDR3 sequence is CASSLVLAGPRTDTQYF. In nucleotides, the CDR3 is TGTGCCAGCAGCTTAGTACTAGCGGGACCCCGCACAGATACGCAGTATTTT.

DNA of the CDR3: TGTGCCATCAGCAGGGAAAGTGACGAGCAGTACTTC. It specifies CAISRESDEQYF. The genes are TRBV10-3 and TRBJ2-7; a weak D match, TRBD1 (5 bases). Per germline, CDR1 ENHRY and CDR2 SYGVKD. This CDR3 has 12 residues. With 6 bases removed from V and 5 bases from J, the gap between germline ends came to 11 bases.

The chain links TRBV30 to TRBJ2-3, with TRBD2 identical over 7 bases. Losses at the gene ends were 0 bases for V and 3 bases for J; bases not matched to a gene: 0. The CDR3 runs 13 residues. Germline CDR1 GTSNPN, CDR2 SVGIG (reference sequence). The DNA for the CDR3 is TGTGCCTGGAGTGTAGCGGGAACAGATACGCAGTATTTT. This codes for CAWSVAGTDTQYF.

The chain joins TRBV2 to TRBJ2-2, with D possibly TRBD2 on 6 matching bases. The germline V and J ends were trimmed by 3 bases and 7 bases, with 9 bases remaining between them. Germline V CDR1 and CDR2: SNHLY, FYNNEI. The CDR3 sequence is 13 residues long. Written as DNA, the CDR3 is TGTGCCAGCAGTGATGAGGGAGGCGGGGAGCTGTTTTTT. Amino acids: CASSDEGGGELFF.

V gene TRBV5-1 combines with J gene TRBJ2-1, with 8 bases identical to TRBD2. The CDR3 is 16 residues long. Germline CDR1 and CDR2: SGHRS and YFSETQ. V lost 4 bases, J lost 0 bases, and 6 bases stayed unmatched. The CDR3: CASSRPGTSSYNEQFF. CDR3 DNA sequence: TGCGCCAGCAGCCGCCCCGGGACTAGCTCCTACAATGAGCAGTTCTTC.

This clone came up once. The V and J genes are TRBV18 and TRBJ1-1, with a weak D call TRBD1 (6 bases). Trimming took off 2 bases at V and 0 bases at J, with 13 bases between the two ends. Germline-derived CDR1 and CDR2 are KGHSH and LQKENI. CDR3 length: 16 residues. The CDR3 here is CASSPGLRGLNTEAFF. CDR3 in DNA: TGTGCCAGCTCACCAGGGCTCAGGGGTCTGAACACTGAAGCTTTCTTT.

A single count supports this clone. The chain is built from TRBV3-1 (or the pseudogene TRBV3-2) and TRBJ2-5, with 14 positions matching TRBD2. CDR1 and CDR2 (germline): LGHDT, YNNKEL (reference sequence). Trimming cost V 5 bases and J 3 bases; bases outside gene matches: 5. The CDR3 length is 16 residues. CDR3: CASSLRTSGRKETQYF. CDR3 bases: TGTGCCAGCAGCTTAAGGACTAGCGGGAGGAAAGAGACCCAGTACTTC.

The count of this clone is one. This chain links TRBV6-2 or TRBV6-3 with TRBJ2-4; 8 positions match TRBD2. CDR3 length: 14 residues. CDR1 and CDR2 from the germline V gene are MNHEY and SVGEGT. J lost 0 bases, V lost 5 bases, and 0 bases had no gene match. The DNA of the CDR3 is TGTGCCAGCAGTCTAGCGGGAGCCAAAAACATTCAGTACTTC. Amino acids: CASSLAGAKNIQYF.

A remark on this clone: One junction end does not reproduce the germline sequence, and a read error may be involved. This rearrangement joins TRBV7-7 to TRBJ2-2, with 10 bases lining up with TRBD2. CDR3 length: 16 residues. Germline V lookup: CDR1 SSHAT, CDR2 FNYEAQ (reference sequence). The CDR3 nucleotides read TGTGCTAGCAGCTCTAGCGGGAGAGGCGACACCGGGGAGCTGTTTTTT. This sequence encodes CASSSSGRGDTGELFF.

This clone occurred a few times. The genes are TRBV5-6 and TRBJ2-3; the match to TRBD2 covers 11 bases. V lost 6 bases to trimming and J lost 2 bases; unmatched junction nucleotides: 8. This CDR3 has 16 amino acids. Germline loops: CDR1 SGHDT, CDR2 YYEEEE. CDR3 sequence: CASNRLAGRNTDTQYF. The DNA for the CDR3 is TGTGCCAGCAACCGACTAGCGGGACGCAACACAGATACGCAGTATTTT.

The chain couples TRBV5-4 to TRBJ2-5; D remains ambiguous. This CDR3 has 13 amino acids. Germline-derived CDR1 and CDR2 are SGHNT and YYREEE (reference sequence). The V and J ends lost 1 base and 4 bases respectively, with 8 bases between them. The CDR3: CASSLRFRETQYF. The CDR3 DNA is TGTGCCAGCAGCTTGCGTTTCAGAGAGACCCAGTACTTC.

This rearrangement joins TRBV27 to TRBJ1-6, with D unclear. This CDR3 comprises 14 residues. Looked up from germline, CDR1 is MNHEY and CDR2 is SMNVEV (reference sequence). V gave up 6 bases and J gave up 9 bases, with 15 bases separating them. The CDR3 here is CASSRRAEGSPLHF. Here the CDR3 DNA reads TGTGCCAGCAGCAGACGGGCTGAGGGTTCACCCCTCCACTTT.

The chain is built from TRBV7-2 and TRBJ2-3; no firm D call. The CDR3 is made up of 15 amino acids. Per the germline V gene, CDR1 is SGHTA and CDR2 is FQGNSA. The V end was cut by 5 bases, the J end by 2 bases, with 14 bases between. DNA for the CDR3: TGTGCCAGCAGCCCCTTCACGGCGGCCACAGATACGCAGTATTTT. It encodes CASSPFTAATDTQYF.

V usage is TRBV19 and J usage is TRBJ2-1; D gene ambiguous. Germline V CDR1 and CDR2: LNHDA, SQIVND (reference sequence). The CDR3 loop spans 16 amino acids. V was clipped by 1 base and J by 1 base, with 11 bases between them. CDR3 nucleotides: TGTGCCAGTAGTATAGGAGATAGCCCTTCCTACAATGAGCAGTTCTTC. This gives the protein CASSIGDSPSYNEQFF.

V usage is TRBV3-1 (or the pseudogene TRBV3-2) and J usage is TRBJ2-2, with 13 bases fitting TRBD2. Germline assignment: CDR1 LGHDT and CDR2 YNNKEL (reference sequence). The CDR3 consists of 20 residues. Trimming removed 4 bases from V and 5 bases from J; junction bases left unmatched: 16. CDR3 in DNA: TGTGCCAGCAGCCCCTCTGCAGGGACTAGCGGGGCCCCGGGGACCGGGGAGCTGTTTTTT. Translated, it gives CASSPSAGTSGAPGTGELFF.

The chain employs TRBV7-2 and TRBJ1-2, with 8 bases aligning to TRBD1. CDR1 SGHTA and CDR2 FQGNSA come from the germline V gene. This CDR3 contains 16 residues. J lost 6 bases, V lost 1 base, and 10 bases had no gene match. DNA for the CDR3: TGTGCCAGCAGCTTAGGACCCTGGACAGGGCTGCATGGCTACACCTTC. It codes for CASSLGPWTGLHGYTF.

The table lists this clone with a few counts. The genes are TRBV2 and TRBJ2-7, with D possibly matching TRBD2 (5 bases). The CDR3 runs to 14 residues. The V and J ends lost 3 bases and 0 bases respectively, with 9 bases between them. The V gene's germline CDR1 is SNHLY and CDR2 FYNNEI. CDR3 residues: CASSDRDSSYEQYF. CDR3 DNA: TGTGCCAGCAGTGACCGGGATAGCTCCTACGAGCAGTACTTC.

The chain is built from TRBV24-1 and TRBJ2-5, with 7 bases matching TRBD2. Germline V gene data show CDR1 as KGHDR and CDR2 as SFDVKD. The CDR3 consists of 14 residues. Germline trimming cut 9 bases from V and 2 bases from J; bases unmatched to any gene: 8. CDR3 loop: CATSRGVAQETQYF. Here the CDR3 DNA reads TGTGCCACCTCTCGGGGGGTTGCACAAGAGACCCAGTACTTC.

This chain joins TRBV6-1 and TRBJ2-7; D may be TRBD2 (5 bases). This CDR3 contains 14 residues. Germline V gene sequence: CDR1 MNHNS, CDR2 SASEGT. V was cut by 1 base and J by 7 bases, with 14 bases left in between. CDR3 DNA: TGTGCCAGCAGTGAAGGCCTCATTCCGGGGGAGCAGTACTTC. Translation: CASSEGLIPGEQYF.

The rearrangement joins TRBV19 to TRBJ2-2; 10 bases are shared with TRBD2. This CDR3 has 15 residues. V dropped 6 bases and J dropped 6; count of bases not matched to a gene: 7. From germline, CDR1 is LNHDA and CDR2 SQIVND (reference sequence). Here the CDR3 reads CASRASGSDSGELFF. Written as DNA, the CDR3 is TGTGCCAGTAGGGCTAGCGGGAGTGATTCCGGGGAGCTGTTTTTT.

V usage is TRBV13 and J usage is TRBJ2-1, with TRBD2 matching over 8 bases. The germline gives CDR1 PRHDT, CDR2 FYEKMQ (reference sequence). The CDR3 contains 16 residues. After removal of 6 bases from V and 8 bases from J, the junction contained 15 bases not matched to a gene. CDR3: CASSQKNPGLGYEQFF. Here the CDR3 DNA reads TGTGCCAGCAGTCAAAAGAACCCGGGACTAGGGTATGAGCAGTTCTTC.

The rearrangement uses TRBV10-3 and TRBJ1-1, with D perhaps TRBD1 (5 bases). Germline loops: CDR1 ENHRY, CDR2 SYGVKD. The CDR3 has 13 residues. Trimming cost V 11 bases and J 3 bases, with 16 bases left between them. The CDR3 is CASTTGEDTEAFF. CDR3 DNA sequence: TGTGCCTCGACTACGGGGGAGGACACTGAAGCTTTCTTT.

The rearrangement links TRBV6-6 to TRBJ2-3; 9 nucleotides align to TRBD2. Per the germline V gene, CDR1 is MNHNY and CDR2 is SVGAGI (reference sequence). Trimming cost V 0 bases and J 5 bases; bases outside gene matches: 6. The CDR3 has 16 amino acids. The CDR3 is CASSYSLAGRRDTQYF. The CDR3, as DNA: TGTGCCAGCAGTTACTCTCTAGCGGGGAGGCGAGATACGCAGTATTTT.

The V call is TRBV5-6, the J call TRBJ1-1; TRBD1 matches at 7 bases. J was trimmed by 5 bases and V by 5 bases; bases with no gene match: 9. This CDR3 has 14 amino acids. CDR1 is SGHDT and CDR2 is YYEEEE in the germline V gene. The CDR3 here is CASRISGGGTEAFF. The CDR3 nucleotides read TGTGCCAGCAGAATTTCAGGGGGTGGAACTGAAGCTTTCTTT. Complete variable domain (other parts from reference TRBV5-6 and TRBJ1-1): DAGVTQSPTHLIKTRGQQVTLRCSPKSGHDTVSWYQQALGQGPQFIFQYYEEEERQRGNFPDRFSGHQFPNYSSELNVNALLLGDSALYLCASRISGGGTEAFFGQGTRLTVV.